Listed below are T cell receptor beta chains from one sample, sequenced in a study of OX40 agonist ivuxolimab in advanced cancers. TCRdb's copy holds only in-frame clones and misses some; the assay was immunoSEQ multiplex PCR. The sample records 65,000 to 95,000 clones, approximately 92% being singletons. This specimen consisted of CD4+ or CD8+ T cells sorted from blood, obtained in a trial of the OX40 agonist ivuxolimab. The receptors stem from an adult with an advanced solid tumor such as melanoma, head and neck, liver or kidney cancer. Each CDR3 is given with its conserved first and last residue. The order of the fields is CDR3 length, V gene, CDR3 protein.

len: 13; v_gene: TRBV7-2; CDR3aa: CASSLFRNQPQHF
len: 14; v_gene: TRBV10-3; CDR3aa: CAISEMGQGTEAFF
len: 13; v_gene: TRBV7-9; CDR3aa: CASSSGTPEKLFF
len: 16; v_gene: TRBV28; CDR3aa: CASSSRGAGGPIEQYF
len: 14; v_gene: TRBV9; CDR3aa: CASSRTSNTGELFF
len: 14; v_gene: TRBV7-9; CDR3aa: CASSLSTGNYGYTF
len: 18; v_gene: TRBV28; CDR3aa: CASSTRLAGDHSYNEQFF
len: 18; v_gene: TRBV11-2; CDR3aa: CASSFQQGSSSGANVLTF
len: 11; v_gene: TRBV5-8; CDR3aa: CASSFRSEAFF
len: 14; v_gene: TRBV7-9; CDR3aa: CASSRTSGEETQYF
len: 16; v_gene: TRBV27; CDR3aa: CASSSISRENYNEQFF
len: 13; v_gene: TRBV21-1; CDR3aa: CANPTVDYYGYTF
len: 14; v_gene: TRBV2; CDR3aa: CATGDSNSNQPQHF
len: 17; v_gene: TRBV5-4; CDR3aa: CASSLSPSQGGQETQYF
len: 15; v_gene: TRBV11-3; CDR3aa: CASSSRRIRTGELFF
len: 14; v_gene: TRBV5-1; CDR3aa: CASSWGQGEETQYF
len: 15; v_gene: TRBV11-2; CDR3aa: CASSLHRGGGTEAFF
len: 14; v_gene: TRBV5-4; CDR3aa: CASSFQPGTYEQYF
len: 14; v_gene: TRBV5-4; CDR3aa: CASSFLLANYGYTF
len: 14; v_gene: TRBV5-4; CDR3aa: CASSLGQTTGELFF
len: 13; v_gene: TRBV7-8; CDR3aa: CASSLGQIYEQYF
len: 14; v_gene: TRBV7-3; CDR3aa: CASSSYIAQETQYF
len: 15; v_gene: TRBV6-5; CDR3aa: CASSYSIPYGGTQYF
len: 14; v_gene: TRBV28; CDR3aa: CASSSSGGGNTIYF
len: 15; v_gene: TRBV6-5; CDR3aa: CASSRDRARAYEQYF
len: 15; v_gene: TRBV4-1; CDR3aa: CASSFQTGATYEQYF
len: 14; v_gene: TRBV7-8; CDR3aa: CASSFNRGSGEQYF
len: 13; v_gene: TRBV4-2; CDR3aa: CASSQSSYNEQFF
len: 13; v_gene: TRBV18; CDR3aa: CASSPRQGYEQYF
len: 16; v_gene: TRBV27; CDR3aa: CASSPRGREGRETQYF
len: 15; v_gene: TRBV6-1; CDR3aa: CASTRPGQGASEQFF
len: 17; v_gene: TRBV5-1; CDR3aa: CASSLVGLAERQETQYF
len: 14; v_gene: TRBV4-3; CDR3aa: CASSLRLQGTAQHF
len: 15; v_gene: TRBV11-2; CDR3aa: CASSLGDRVSEKLFF
len: 18; v_gene: TRBV5-6; CDR3aa: CASSLRLAGGVNTGELFF
len: 13; v_gene: TRBV19; CDR3aa: CASTTGATDTQYF
len: 14; v_gene: TRBV7-3; CDR3aa: CASSSGTSGNTQYF
len: 13; v_gene: TRBV7-6; CDR3aa: CASSAGTTGELFF
len: 13; v_gene: TRBV7-2; CDR3aa: CASSLGGPGEAFF
len: 15; v_gene: TRBV6-5; CDR3aa: CASSYSTGPLYEQYF
len: 16; v_gene: TRBV27; CDR3aa: CASSHLRQGGNQPQHF
len: 15; v_gene: TRBV28; CDR3aa: CASSLGGGSSYEQYF
len: 15; v_gene: TRBV25-1; CDR3aa: CASSKGLAGSYEQYF
len: 14; v_gene: TRBV11-3; CDR3aa: CASSFGGGSYEQYF
len: 12; v_gene: TRBV7-2; CDR3aa: CASSFAKNIQYF
len: 14; v_gene: TRBV2; CDR3aa: CASNLQGRDYEQYF
len: 16; v_gene: TRBV4-3; CDR3aa: CASSQGPGNSGNTIYF
len: 19; v_gene: TRBV5-1; CDR3aa: CASSLWGRAGGPIENIQYF
len: 14; v_gene: TRBV29-1; CDR3aa: CSVRSGVGNQPQHF
len: 13; v_gene: TRBV6-4; CDR3aa: CASSDSGNTEAFF
len: 15; v_gene: TRBV4-1; CDR3aa: CASSLQTGSSYGQYF
len: 11; v_gene: TRBV20-1; CDR3aa: CSVQFTGELFF
len: 14; v_gene: TRBV7-6; CDR3aa: CASSPHSLDTEAFF
len: 14; v_gene: TRBV18; CDR3aa: CASSPPGGNQPQHF
len: 16; v_gene: TRBV18; CDR3aa: CASSPGTSGITDTQYF
len: 16; v_gene: TRBV5-1; CDR3aa: CASSLAGGTGSYEQYF
len: 15; v_gene: TRBV5-1; CDR3aa: CASSWLAGGRDTQYF
len: 15; v_gene: TRBV9; CDR3aa: CASSVGRPATGELFF
len: 16; v_gene: TRBV27; CDR3aa: CASTPLGRLNTGELFF
len: 11; v_gene: TRBV7-2; CDR3aa: CASSLGVTQYF